These T cell receptor beta chains were read from a single sample in a study of T cells after posttransplantation cyclophosphamide. Assay: immunoSEQ multiplex PCR; the TCRdb copy retains only in-frame clones and omits some. This sample yields about 6,900 clones, of which just under 80% are seen a single time; roughly 29% belongs to the top ten. Sequencing was done on a sample of memory CD4+ T cells sorted from blood. These receptors came from a woman in her forties or fifties in good health and a related stem cell transplant donor. Both conserved end residues are part of each CDR3. D genes are given only for firm matches. For some rows the clone size is stated as once, few or many, or as a class when expanded; others skip it.

J gene: TRBJ1-5
V gene: TRBV19
clone size: .
D gene: .
CDR3 DNA: TGTGCCAGTAGTACCCGGCGGGGGGAAGGCAATCAGCCCCAGCATTTT
CDR3 protein: CASSTRRGEGNQPQHF

J gene: TRBJ2-1
V gene: TRBV6-6
clone size: few
D gene: .
CDR3 DNA: TGTGCCAGCAGTTACCTAGCTGCGCAGTTCTTC
CDR3 protein: CASSYLAAQFF

J gene: TRBJ2-3
V gene: TRBV4-3
clone size: .
D gene: .
CDR3 DNA: TGCGCCAGCAGCCAAGGGGGGGTTATCGCAGATACGCAGTATTTT
CDR3 protein: CASSQGGVIADTQYF

J gene: TRBJ2-1
V gene: TRBV2
clone size: few
D gene: TRBD2
CDR3 DNA: TGTGCCACCCTTGCGACGTGGCCTAGCGGGGACAATGAGCAGTTCTTC
CDR3 protein: CATLATWPSGDNEQFF

J gene: TRBJ1-2
V gene: TRBV2
clone size: .
D gene: TRBD1
CDR3 DNA: TGTGCCAGCAAAAGGACAGGGGGCGCGACCTATGGCTACACCTTC
CDR3 protein: CASKRTGGATYGYTF

J gene: TRBJ2-5
V gene: TRBV5-6
clone size: .
D gene: TRBD2
CDR3 DNA: TGTGCCAGCAGCTTGGCGGGAGGGATTACATGGGAGACCCAGTACTTC
CDR3 protein: CASSLAGGITWETQYF

J gene: TRBJ1-1
V gene: TRBV5-1
clone size: .
D gene: .
CDR3 DNA: TGCGCCAGCAGGCGGGACCGACGAGGGAACACTGAAGCTTTCTTT
CDR3 protein: CASRRDRRGNTEAFF

J gene: TRBJ1-2
V gene: TRBV30
clone size: .
D gene: TRBD1
CDR3 DNA: TGTGCCTGGGGAAGGGACAGGGTGAGGGGCTACACCTTC
CDR3 protein: CAWGRDRVRGYTF

J gene: TRBJ2-1
V gene: TRBV6-5
clone size: .
D gene: TRBD2
CDR3 DNA: TGTGCCAGCCGCAGGGGACTAGCGGAATACAATGAGCAGTTCTTC
CDR3 protein: CASRRGLAEYNEQFF

J gene: TRBJ1-2
V gene: TRBV9
clone size: .
D gene: .
CDR3 DNA: TGTGCCAGCAGCGTAGTAAGAGGGGGCTACACCTTC
CDR3 protein: CASSVVRGGYTF

J gene: TRBJ1-4
V gene: TRBV6-6
clone size: .
D gene: .
CDR3 DNA: TGTGCCAGCAGTTACTCGGGGGGAGAAAAACTGTTTTTT
CDR3 protein: CASSYSGGEKLFF

J gene: TRBJ1-2
V gene: TRBV2
clone size: .
D gene: .
CDR3 DNA: TGTGCCTCGTCCCTTAACTATGGCTACACCTTC
CDR3 protein: CASSLNYGYTF

J gene: TRBJ1-4
V gene: TRBV5-5
clone size: few
D gene: .
CDR3 DNA: TGTGCCAGCAGCTTAGCTGAGCTTAATGAAAAACTGTTTTTT
CDR3 protein: CASSLAELNEKLFF

J gene: TRBJ2-7
V gene: TRBV7-6
clone size: .
D gene: .
CDR3 DNA: TGTGCCAGCAGCTTAGGGTCTAACCCGGGCTACGAGCAGTACTTC
CDR3 protein: CASSLGSNPGYEQYF

J gene: TRBJ1-4
V gene: TRBV19
clone size: .
D gene: TRBD1
CDR3 DNA: TGTGCCAGTAGTATAGGCGACAGGGGGAATGAAAAACTGTTTTTT
CDR3 protein: CASSIGDRGNEKLFF

J gene: TRBJ2-5
V gene: TRBV7-2
clone size: .
D gene: .
CDR3 DNA: TGTGCCAGCAGCTTAGCGGGGGGTTCGGAGACCCAGTACTTC
CDR3 protein: CASSLAGGSETQYF

J gene: TRBJ1-1
V gene: TRBV11-2
clone size: once
D gene: TRBD1
CDR3 DNA: TGTGCCAGCAGCTTAGGGAGCACAGGGGGCCGAAAATTT
CDR3 protein: CASSLGSTGGRKF

J gene: TRBJ1-1
V gene: TRBV2
clone size: once
D gene: .
CDR3 DNA: TGTGCCAGCAAATTAAGGAGGGTGGGACTGGCGAACACTGAAGCTTTCTTT
CDR3 protein: CASKLRRVGLANTEAFF

J gene: TRBJ1-1
V gene: TRBV2
clone size: .
D gene: TRBD1
CDR3 DNA: TGTGCCAGCAGAGACAGGGGGACAAGAGGAGGGTGGAACACTGAAGCTTTCTTT
CDR3 protein: CASRDRGTRGGWNTEAFF

J gene: TRBJ2-1
V gene: TRBV7-9
clone size: .
D gene: .
CDR3 DNA: TGTGCCAGCAGCTCTACTAGCCCAAAGCAGTTCTTC
CDR3 protein: CASSSTSPKQFF

J gene: TRBJ2-7
V gene: TRBV28
clone size: .
D gene: TRBD1
CDR3 DNA: TGTGCCAGCAGTTTCAGGCGGACAGGGGGATACGAGCAGCACTTC
CDR3 protein: CASSFRRTGGYEQHF

J gene: TRBJ1-5
V gene: TRBV10-3
clone size: .
D gene: .
CDR3 DNA: TGTGCCACTAGTTTAAATGTGGGGCAGAATCAGCCCCAGCATTTT
CDR3 protein: CATSLNVGQNQPQHF

J gene: TRBJ1-5
V gene: TRBV10-2
clone size: few
D gene: TRBD1
CDR3 DNA: TGCGCCAGCCAGGAGGGGGCCAGAGGCAATCAGCCCCAGCATTTT
CDR3 protein: CASQEGARGNQPQHF

J gene: TRBJ2-4
V gene: TRBV9
clone size: .
D gene: TRBD2
CDR3 DNA: TGTGCCAGCAGCCCAGGACTAGCGGGAGGTGTTCAGTACTTC
CDR3 protein: CASSPGLAGGVQYF

J gene: TRBJ2-5
V gene: TRBV18
clone size: once
D gene: TRBD2
CDR3 DNA: TGTGCCAGCTCTCGAAATATTGAAGCGGGAGCCCACCAAGAGACCCAGTACTTC
CDR3 protein: CASSRNIEAGAHQETQYF

J gene: TRBJ2-7
V gene: TRBV6-5
clone size: .
D gene: .
CDR3 DNA: TGTGCCAGCAGTTACTCGGCGGAGTCCTACGAGCAGTACTTC
CDR3 protein: CASSYSAESYEQYF

J gene: TRBJ2-5
V gene: TRBV29-1
clone size: .
D gene: .
CDR3 DNA: TGCAGCGTTCGGGTTGGGGAGACCCAGTACTTC
CDR3 protein: CSVRVGETQYF

J gene: TRBJ2-1
V gene: TRBV7-7
clone size: .
D gene: .
CDR3 DNA: TGTGCCAGCAGCTTATTCGGTGGAAGCGTCAATGAGCAGTTCTTC
CDR3 protein: CASSLFGGSVNEQFF

J gene: TRBJ2-7
V gene: TRBV28
clone size: .
D gene: .
CDR3 DNA: TGTGCCAGCAGTATCACACAGATGAGCTCCTACGAGCAGTACTTC
CDR3 protein: CASSITQMSSYEQYF

J gene: TRBJ2-1
V gene: TRBV7-3
clone size: .
D gene: .
CDR3 DNA: TGTGCCAGCAGCCCTCGACAGGGAGGTATGAATGAGCAGTTCTTC
CDR3 protein: CASSPRQGGMNEQFF

J gene: TRBJ2-3
V gene: TRBV12-5
clone size: .
D gene: TRBD1
CDR3 DNA: TGTGCTAGTGCCCTCGGGACAGGGGGGGATACGCAGTATTTT
CDR3 protein: CASALGTGGDTQYF

J gene: TRBJ2-2
V gene: TRBV5-4
clone size: once
D gene: TRBD2
CDR3 DNA: TGTGCCAGCAGCTCTGGACTAGCGGGAGGCACCGGGGAGCTGTTTTTT
CDR3 protein: CASSSGLAGGTGELFF